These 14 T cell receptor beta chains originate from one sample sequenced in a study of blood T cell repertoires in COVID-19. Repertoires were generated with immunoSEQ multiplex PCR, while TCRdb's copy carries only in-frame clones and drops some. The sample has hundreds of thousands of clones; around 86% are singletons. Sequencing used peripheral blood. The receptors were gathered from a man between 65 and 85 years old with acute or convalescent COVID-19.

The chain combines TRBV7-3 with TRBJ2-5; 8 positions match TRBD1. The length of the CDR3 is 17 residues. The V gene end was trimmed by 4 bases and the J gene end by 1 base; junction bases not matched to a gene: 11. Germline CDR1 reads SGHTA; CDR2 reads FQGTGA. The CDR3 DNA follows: TGTGCCAGCAGCTCTACCGGACAGGGACTCGGCCAAGAGACCCAGTACTTC. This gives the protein CASSSTGQGLGQETQYF.

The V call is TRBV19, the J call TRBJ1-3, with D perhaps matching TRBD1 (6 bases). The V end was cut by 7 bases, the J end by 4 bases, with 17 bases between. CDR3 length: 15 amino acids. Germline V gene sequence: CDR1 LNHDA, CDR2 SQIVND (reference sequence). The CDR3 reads CASTEQGISGNTIYF. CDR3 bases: TGTGCCAGTACCGAACAGGGAATCTCCGGAAACACCATATATTTT.

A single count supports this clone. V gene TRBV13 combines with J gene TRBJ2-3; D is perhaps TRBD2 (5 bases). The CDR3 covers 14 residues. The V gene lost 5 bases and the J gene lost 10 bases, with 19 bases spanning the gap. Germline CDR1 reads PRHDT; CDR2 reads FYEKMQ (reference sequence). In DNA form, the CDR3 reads TGTGCCAGCAGCCCCCTAGTGGAAGGGCGGGCGCAGTATTTT. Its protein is CASSPLVEGRAQYF.

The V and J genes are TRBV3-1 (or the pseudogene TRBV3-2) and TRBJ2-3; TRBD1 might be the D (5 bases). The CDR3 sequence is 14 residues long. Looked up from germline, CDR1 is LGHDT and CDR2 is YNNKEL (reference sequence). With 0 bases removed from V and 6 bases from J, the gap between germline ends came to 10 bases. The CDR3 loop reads CASSQDPQEDTQYF. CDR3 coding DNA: TGTGCCAGCAGCCAAGATCCACAGGAGGATACGCAGTATTTT.

CDR3 in amino acids: CASSLGGKQETQYF. The CDR3, as DNA: TGCGCCAGCAGCCTTGGGGGGAAACAGGAGACCCAGTACTTC. The chain is built from TRBV5-1 and TRBJ2-5, with a possible D match to TRBD2 (6 bases). Germline CDR1 and CDR2: SGHRS and YFSETQ. V lost 4 bases to trimming and J lost 5 bases, with 15 bases between them. CDR3 size: 14 residues.

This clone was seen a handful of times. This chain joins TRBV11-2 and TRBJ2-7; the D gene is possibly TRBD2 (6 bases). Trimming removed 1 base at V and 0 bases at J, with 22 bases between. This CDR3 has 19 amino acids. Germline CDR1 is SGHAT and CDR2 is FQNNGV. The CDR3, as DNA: TGTGCCAGCAGCTTAGTAGAGATTTCCGGGACTCACTTCTCCTACGAGCAGTACTTC. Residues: CASSLVEISGTHFSYEQYF.

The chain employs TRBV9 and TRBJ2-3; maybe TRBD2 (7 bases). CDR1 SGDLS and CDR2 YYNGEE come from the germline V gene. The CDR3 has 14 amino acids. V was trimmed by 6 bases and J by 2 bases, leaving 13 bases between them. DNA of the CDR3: TGTGCCAGCACCCTCGGGGGGCCCACAGATACGCAGTATTTT. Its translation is CASTLGGPTDTQYF.

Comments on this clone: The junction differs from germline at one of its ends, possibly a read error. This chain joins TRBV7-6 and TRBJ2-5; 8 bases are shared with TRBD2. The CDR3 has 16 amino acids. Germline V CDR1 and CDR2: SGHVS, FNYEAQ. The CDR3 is CASRNPGTSHQETQYF. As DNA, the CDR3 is TGTGCCAGCAGAAATCCTGGGACTAGTCACCAGGAGACCCAGTACTTC.

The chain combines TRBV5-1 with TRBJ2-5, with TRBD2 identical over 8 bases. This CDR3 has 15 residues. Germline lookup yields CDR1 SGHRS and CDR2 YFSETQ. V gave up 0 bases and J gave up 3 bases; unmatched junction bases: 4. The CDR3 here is CASSLAFSGKETQYF. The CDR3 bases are TGCGCCAGCAGCTTGGCCTTTAGCGGGAAAGAGACCCAGTACTTC.

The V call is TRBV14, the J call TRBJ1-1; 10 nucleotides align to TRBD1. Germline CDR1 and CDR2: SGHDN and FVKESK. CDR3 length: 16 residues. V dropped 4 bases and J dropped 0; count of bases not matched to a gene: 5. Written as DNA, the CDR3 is TGTGCCAGCAGCCGGGACAGGGGAGGGATGAACACTGAAGCTTTCTTT. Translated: CASSRDRGGMNTEAFF. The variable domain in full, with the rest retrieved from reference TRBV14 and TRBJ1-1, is EAGVTQFPSHSVIEKGQTVTLRCDPISGHDNLYWYRRVMGKEIKFLLHFVKESKQDESGMPNNRFLAERTGGTYSTLKVQPAELEDSGVYFCASSRDRGGMNTEAFFGQGTRLTVV.

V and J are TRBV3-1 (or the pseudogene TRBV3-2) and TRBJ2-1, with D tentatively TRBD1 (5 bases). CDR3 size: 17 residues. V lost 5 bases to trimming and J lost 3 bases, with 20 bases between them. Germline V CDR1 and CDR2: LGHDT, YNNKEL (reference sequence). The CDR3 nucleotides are TGTGCCAGCAGCGGTCTGACAGAGAACAAGAACTACAATGAGCAGTTCTTC. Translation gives CASSGLTENKNYNEQFF.

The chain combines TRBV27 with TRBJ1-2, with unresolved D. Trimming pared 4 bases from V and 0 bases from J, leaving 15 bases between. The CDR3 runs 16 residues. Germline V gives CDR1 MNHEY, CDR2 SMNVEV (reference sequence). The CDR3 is CASSYSRPGANYGYTF. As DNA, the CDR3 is TGTGCCAGCAGTTACTCCCGCCCGGGAGCTAACTATGGCTACACCTTC.

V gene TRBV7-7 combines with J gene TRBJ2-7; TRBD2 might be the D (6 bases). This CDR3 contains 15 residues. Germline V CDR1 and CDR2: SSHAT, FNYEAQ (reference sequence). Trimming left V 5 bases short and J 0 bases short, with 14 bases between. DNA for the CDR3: TGTGCCAGCAGCCCCAGTAGCGGCAGCTCCTACGAGCAGTACTTC. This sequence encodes CASSPSSGSSYEQYF.

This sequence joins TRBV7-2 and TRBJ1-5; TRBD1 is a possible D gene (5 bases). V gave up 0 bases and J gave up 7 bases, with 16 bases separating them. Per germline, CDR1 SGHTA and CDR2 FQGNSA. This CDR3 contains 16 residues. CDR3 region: CASSLAAGGTGQPQHF. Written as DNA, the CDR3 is TGTGCCAGCAGCTTAGCGGCCGGGGGAACGGGCCAGCCCCAGCATTTT.